This T cell receptor beta chain originates from a study of blood T cell repertoires in COVID-19. The CDR3 spans 12 residues. Losses at the gene ends were 3 bases for V and 8 bases for J; bases not matched to a gene: 4. Germline V gene lookup returns CDR1 GTSNPN and CDR2 SVGIG (reference sequence). Method: immunoSEQ multiplex PCR; TCRdb's copy keeps in-frame clones and lacks some. The repertoire consists of about 440,000 clones, with 70% to 90% occurring once and the leading ten covering roughly 12%. This chain joins TRBV30 and TRBJ1-2; 9 bases line up with TRBD1. Sequences were obtained from peripheral blood. The TCR comes from a woman between 45 and 60 years old with COVID-19, enrolled during active disease. The chain's CDR3 is CAWRGTGQGYTF. The CDR3 DNA follows: TGTGCCTGGAGGGGGACAGGGCAAGGCTACACCTTC.